This TCR beta chain was identified in a study of blood T cell repertoires in COVID-19. The germline CDR1 and CDR2 sequences are SGHAT and FQDESV (reference sequence). The CDR3 consists of 14 residues. Trimming left V 1 base short and J 8 bases short, with 12 bases between. Assay used: immunoSEQ multiplex PCR; TCRdb lists only in-frame clones, some missing. The sample has roughly 300,000 clones; over 75% are singletons. The V call is TRBV11-1, the J call TRBJ2-1; the D gene is possibly TRBD1 (5 bases). The TCR originated in a woman in her 30s who had recovered from COVID-19. Input material: PBMCs or T cells enriched from blood (not recorded which). CDR3 sequence (DNA): TGTGCCAGCAGCTTAGGAGAGCAGGGCTATGAGCAGTTCTTC. Residues: CASSLGEQGYEQFF.